The source of this T cell receptor beta chain is a study of human T cells and chemical hapten exposure. Study-level information: Across samples, TCR yields varied, mostly owing to small differences in pooled library volumes. Study-level results: TCRs above 1 in 1000 frequency stayed constant with DPC sensitization.

For this clonotype: The antigen is undetermined.

Trimming removed 1 base from V and 0 bases from J, with 6 bases in between. Germline CDR1 DFQATT, CDR2 SNEGSKA (reference sequence). The CDR3 length is 14 residues. The time point denotes: healthy volunteer bleed at 2 weeks. The authors' total RNA extraction used unfractionated whole blood. The library labeled individual cDNA molecules by adding unique molecular identifiers to them. Original handling: The median was roughly 91,000 TCRs per sample, ranging about 23,224 to 690,600. TCRdb re-analysed the RACE reads in MiXCR, keeping a single row per CDR3 protein. These V and J calls originate from TCRdb's pipeline instead of the authors' own analysis. The data show some 120,000 distinct CDR3 sequences, approximately 9.5% seen once.

The sequence came from a male donor in good health. Some clones in this sample may be carry-over from other donors' samples. The chain joins TRBV20-1 to TRBJ1-4; possible D gene TRBD1, 6 bases. The sequenced sample was whole blood. The CDR3 bases are TGCAGTGCTAGAGGGACAGCAACTAATGAAAAACTGTTTTTT. It encodes CSARGTATNEKLFF.